This TCR beta chain was identified during a study of blood T cells in healthy people across ages. Combining a sample-barcoded 5' primer with a J-beta primer mix, a second PCR ran for 7 to 11 cycles. TCRdb re-called the 5' RACE reads with MiXCR, one entry per CDR3 protein. This sample carries about 1.4 million distinct CDR3 sequences, around 59% of them seen once, and the ten largest clones take over 5.5%. Per germline, CDR1 MDHEN and CDR2 SYDVKM. V lost 0 bases to trimming and J lost 7 bases, with 7 bases between them. The CDR3 sequence is 12 residues long. The sequence was collected from a man aged 18 to 30 in good health. Sequencing input: blood. The J gene is TRBJ2-7, the V gene TRBV28; D unclear. CDR3 sequence (DNA): TGTGCCAGCAGTTTATGCCGTTATGAGCAGTACTTC. It codes for CASSLCRYEQYF.